These 22 T cell receptor beta chains were sequenced from one sample in a study of T cell clonality in common variable immunodeficiency. Study conclusions and caveats: Reportedly, TCR beta sequences from common variable immunodeficiency showed fewer deletions and N-nucleotide insertions.

The antigens these receptors bind are not known. This table comes from immunoSEQ multiplex PCR, and its TCRdb copy is limited to in-frame clones, with some not included. Sampling found about 28,000 clones, none seen once. The sample consisted of peripheral blood mononuclear cells. The source is a human donor with common variable immunodeficiency.

Worth noting for this clone: The observed sequence ends 3 residues before the CDR3 terminus, with the missing tail filled in from the germline J gene. This chain uses TRBV5-1 with TRBJ1-3; 12 bases are a match to TRBD1. Per germline, CDR1 SGHRS and CDR2 YFSETQ. The CDR3 spans 16 residues. The trim removed 0 bases at V and 7 bases at J, leaving 5 bases unmatched. This CDR3 reads CASSLGPGTGGNTIYF. Partial CDR3 DNA: TGCGCCAGCAGCTTGGGTCCCGGGACAGGGGGCAACACC. The full variable domain, in which reference TRBV5-1 and TRBJ1-3 provide the parts outside the CDR3, is KAGVTQTPRYLIKTRGQQVTLSCSPISGHRSVSWYQQTPGQGLQFLFEYFSETQRNKGNFPGRFSGRQFSNSRSEMNVSTLELGDSALYLCASSLGPGTGGNTIYFGEGSWLTVV.

Notes on this clone: Sequencing ends 3 residues short of the CDR3 end; the germline J gene provides the rest. The V and J genes are TRBV7-8 and TRBJ2-1; D possibly matches TRBD1 or TRBD2 (6 bases each). V was clipped by 5 bases and J by 4 bases, with 15 bases between them. Germline values: CDR1 SGHVS, CDR2 FQNEAQ. The CDR3 length is 15 residues. The CDR3 DNA, read in part, is TGTGCCAGCAGCCCAGAGGAGGGGGAATACAATGAG. Translating it yields CASSPEEGEYNE. The full CDR3 sequence reads CASSPEEGEYNEQFF.

This clone was counted between two and nine times. The CDR3 goes on 3 residues after the read ends, and that part is filled in from the germline J gene. V and J are TRBV18 and TRBJ2-5; TRBD1 agrees at 7 bases. The CDR3 sequence is 15 residues long. CDR1 is KGHSH, CDR2 LQKENI, per germline. The V segment lost 3 bases and the J segment 1 base; nucleotides outside the gene matches: 5. Incomplete CDR3 DNA: TGTGCCAGCTCACCCCGGACAGGAGTCCAAGAGACC. Amino acid sequence: CASSPRTGVQET. The CDR3, in full, reads CASSPRTGVQETQYF. The full variable domain, rest sourced from reference TRBV18 and TRBJ2-5, is NAGVMQNPRHLVRRRGQEARLRCSPMKGHSHVYWYRQLPEEGLKFMVYLQKENIIDESGMPKERFSAEFPKEGPSILRIQQVVRGDSAAYFCASSPRTGVQETQYFGPGTRLLVL.

This clone was recorded at least ten times. The observed sequence ends 3 residues before the CDR3 terminus, with the missing tail filled in from the germline J gene. The chain uses TRBV27 and TRBJ2-1; D possibly corresponds to TRBD1 (5 bases). The CDR3 has 13 amino acids. The V end lost 8 bases, the J end lost 7 bases, and 15 bases lay between the germline ends. CDR1 is MNHEY and CDR2 is SMNVEV in the germline V gene (reference sequence). The CDR3 DNA, read in part, is TGTGCCAGCCGGTGGACACTGGTTAATGAG. It yields the protein CASRWTLVNE. The complete CDR3 sequence is CASRWTLVNEQFF.

A few counts support this clone. The read comes to an end 3 residues before the CDR3 does, leaving the germline J gene to fill in the end. The V and J genes are TRBV5-8 and TRBJ2-5, with 11 bases that match TRBD2. V shed 0 bases and J 5 bases; nucleotides not matched to a gene: 3. The CDR3 runs to 15 residues. Per the germline V gene, CDR1 is SGHTS and CDR2 is YDEGEE. CDR3 in amino acids: CASSLVSSGGETQYF. The sequenced CDR3 bases are TGTGCCAGCAGCTTGGTGTCTAGCGGGGGGGAGACC.

This clone showed up just a few times. The sequence runs out 3 residues before the end of the CDR3; the remainder is reconstructed from the germline J gene. The J gene is TRBJ1-3, the V gene TRBV7-2; D perhaps matches TRBD1 (6 bases). The CDR3 spans 15 residues. The V gene lost 5 bases and the J gene lost 4 bases, with 15 bases spanning the gap. Germline V gene data show CDR1 as SGHTA and CDR2 as FQGNSA. The CDR3 reads CASSPQVQGGNTIYF. The part of the CDR3 DNA that was read is TGTGCCAGCAGCCCTCAGGTCCAGGGGGGAAACACC.

Concerning this clone: The sequence runs out 3 residues before the end of the CDR3; the remainder is reconstructed from the germline J gene. The rearrangement uses TRBV6-4 and TRBJ2-1, with 11 bases lining up with TRBD2. V was pared by 3 bases and J by 4 bases, with 2 bases of the junction left unmatched. This CDR3 is 15 amino acids long. Germline CDR1 and CDR2: MRHNA and SNTAGT. The sequenced part of the CDR3 DNA is TGTGCCAGCAGTGAACTAGCGGGGGAATACAATGAG. This sequence encodes CASSELAGEYNE. The full CDR3 reads CASSELAGEYNEQFF.

This clone has just a few counts. The CDR3 end is not reached by the read, which stops 3 residues before it; the germline J gene fills it in. The chain links TRBV7-9 to TRBJ1-2; 11 bases align to TRBD1. The V segment lost 4 bases and the J segment 6 bases; nucleotides outside the gene matches: 7. Per the germline V gene, CDR1 is SEHNR and CDR2 is FQNEAQ (reference sequence). The CDR3 runs to 15 residues. CDR3 sequence reads: CASSSRTGGKDGYTF. CDR3 DNA, as far as it was read: TGTGCCAGCAGCTCCAGGACAGGGGGCAAGGATGGC.

Of note for this clone: The CDR3 end falls 3 residues outside the read, so it is completed with the germline J gene. The chain links TRBV7-8 to TRBJ2-1; 9 positions agree with TRBD1. Germline-derived CDR1 and CDR2 are SGHVS and FQNEAQ. The length of the CDR3 is 16 residues. Trimming took 4 bases from V and 8 from J; bases not matched to a gene: 12. Incomplete CDR3 DNA: TGTGCCAGCAGCTCGCGTTGGGGACAGGGAGTCGATGAG. This encodes CASSSRWGQGVDE. The whole CDR3 is CASSSRWGQGVDEQFF.

Turning to this clone: The CDR3 is cut off 3 residues early in the read; its end comes from the germline J gene. The chain joins TRBV19 to TRBJ2-3, with 10 positions matching TRBD1. Germline CDR1 and CDR2: LNHDA and SQIVND (reference sequence). V lost 8 bases and J lost 1; bases outside the gene matches: 3. The CDR3 spans 14 residues. CDR3 bases read: TGTGCCAGTGAGACAGGGGGCGGCACAGATACG. Translating it yields CASETGGGTDT. The full CDR3 reads CASETGGGTDTQYF.

This clone was counted between two and nine times. The sequence runs out 3 residues before the end of the CDR3; the remainder is reconstructed from the germline J gene. The chain uses TRBV19 and TRBJ1-1; 7 positions agree with TRBD1. Germline V gives CDR1 LNHDA, CDR2 SQIVND (reference sequence). The CDR3 runs to 16 residues. V was clipped by 8 bases and J by 2 bases; unmatched bases: 14. This CDR3 is CASFNDRDSFNTEAFF. The sequenced CDR3 bases are TGTGCCAGTTTTAATGACCGGGACAGTTTCAACACTGAA.

As regards this clone: The junction does not match germline at one end; this may be a read error. Sequencing ends 3 residues short of the CDR3 end; the germline J gene provides the rest. Other nucleotide sequences from this sample produce the same CDR3. The rearrangement links TRBV6-2 or TRBV6-3 to TRBJ2-5; maybe TRBD2 (5 bases). The CDR3 spans 15 residues. CDR1 is MNHEY and CDR2 is SVGEGT in the germline V gene. The sequenced CDR3 bases are TGTGCCAGCAGTTCGATACTAGTCTTTGAAGAAACC. Its protein product is CASSSILVFEET. The CDR3 reads in full as CASSSILVFEETQYF.

Concerning this clone: The sequence runs out 3 residues before the end of the CDR3; the remainder is reconstructed from the germline J gene. The rearrangement links TRBV7-2 to TRBJ2-3, with TRBD2 as a possible D gene (6 bases). Trimming took 0 bases from V and 5 from J, leaving 15 bases between them. The CDR3 extends over 16 amino acids. CDR1 SGHTA and CDR2 FQGNSA come from the germline V gene. CDR3 in amino acids: CASSLAAAGPGDTQYF. Partial CDR3 DNA: TGTGCCAGCAGCTTAGCGGCGGCGGGGCCTGGAGATACG.

This clone was observed a handful of times. The CDR3 extends 3 residues past the end of the read, so its final part is completed from the germline J gene. The chain joins TRBV7-2 to TRBJ2-2; possible D gene TRBD1, 5 bases. Germline CDR1 is SGHTA and CDR2 is FQGNSA. CDR3 size: 15 residues. V shed 4 bases and J shed 1 base, with 10 bases lying between them. The CDR3 reads CASSWGSLNTGELFF. CDR3 bases read: TGTGCCAGCAGCTGGGGCAGCCTGAACACCGGGGAG.

To note about this clone: The CDR3 extends 3 residues past the end of the read, so its final part is completed from the germline J gene. This chain connects TRBV2 to TRBJ1-1; 12 positions match TRBD1. The junction had 17 bases not matched to a gene; V was cut back by 8 bases and J by 4 bases. CDR1 is SNHLY, CDR2 FYNNEI, per germline. The CDR3 has 18 amino acids. CDR3: CASHPFAGQGARGTEAFF. Partial CDR3 DNA: TGTGCCAGCCATCCCTTCGCGGGACAGGGGGCGCGAGGCACTGAA.

There are a few counts of this clone. The observed sequence ends 3 residues before the CDR3 terminus, with the missing tail filled in from the germline J gene. The chain joins TRBV7-9 to TRBJ1-2; D gene unclear. The CDR3 length is 13 residues. CDR1 SEHNR and CDR2 FQNEAQ come from the germline V gene (reference sequence). The sequenced part of the CDR3 DNA is TGTGCCAGCAGCTTCAGGCAGCCTCTCTAC. It codes for CASSFRQPLY. The entire CDR3 is CASSFRQPLYYTF.

The table lists this clone with a few counts. Read data end 3 residues before the CDR3 end; the end is taken from the germline J gene. The genes are TRBV6-2 or TRBV6-3 and TRBJ1-5; D ambiguous. With 6 bases removed from V and 5 bases from J, the gap between germline ends came to 11 bases. The V gene's germline CDR1 is MNHEY and CDR2 SVGEGT. The CDR3 is 13 residues long. The CDR3 sequence: CASSPRRDQPQHF. The sequenced CDR3 bases are TGTGCCAGCAGCCCTCGACGGGATCAGCCC.

About this clone: The CDR3 goes on 3 residues after the read ends, and that part is filled in from the germline J gene. This chain connects TRBV18 to TRBJ2-1; 7 bases agree with TRBD2. CDR1 and CDR2 from the germline V gene are KGHSH and LQKENI. This CDR3 has 12 amino acids. The ends lost 4 bases at V and 8 bases at J; junction bases unmatched: 2. The DNA read from the CDR3 is TGTGCCAGCTCACAGGGGAGGGATGAG. It encodes CASSQGRDE. The whole CDR3 protein reads CASSQGRDEQFF.

This clone was detected only a few times. The CDR3 extends 3 residues past the end of the read, so its final part is completed from the germline J gene. The chain employs TRBV2 and TRBJ2-3; D may be TRBD2 (5 bases). Per germline, CDR1 SNHLY and CDR2 FYNNEI. This CDR3 is 12 amino acids long. The V end lost 7 bases, the J end lost 1 base, and 6 bases lay between the germline ends. This chain's CDR3 is CASMRGTDTQYF. The sequenced CDR3 bases are TGTGCCAGCATGCGGGGCACAGATACG.

The CDR3 loop is CASSLAGTGTHEQYF. The sequenced CDR3 bases are TGTGCCAGCAGCTTGGCCGGGACAGGGACCCACGAG. The chain has TRBV7-9 and TRBJ2-7; the match to TRBD1 covers 9 bases. The CDR3 goes on 3 residues after the read ends, and that part is filled in from the germline J gene. Germline CDR1 is SEHNR and CDR2 is FQNEAQ (reference sequence). J was trimmed by 5 bases and V by 3 bases; bases with no gene match: 8. This CDR3 is built from 15 residues. Variable domain in full (rest from reference TRBV7-9 and TRBJ2-7): DTGVSQNPRHKITKRGQNVTFRCDPISEHNRLYWYRQTLGQGPEFLTYFQNEAQLEKSRLLSDRFSAERPKGSFSTLEIQRTEQGDSAMYLCASSLAGTGTHEQYFGPGTRLTVT.

This clone was counted ten times or more. The CDR3 end falls 3 residues outside the read, so it is completed with the germline J gene. The chain combines TRBV7-2 with TRBJ2-1, with a possible D match to TRBD2 (6 bases). The V and J ends lost 5 bases and 3 bases respectively, with 11 bases between them. This CDR3 has 14 residues. CDR1 is SGHTA and CDR2 is FQGNSA in the germline V gene. CDR3: CASSLGTYYNEQFF. Partial CDR3 DNA: TGTGCCAGCAGCCTCGGGACTTACTACAATGAG.

Concerning this clone: The sequence runs out 3 residues before the end of the CDR3; the remainder is reconstructed from the germline J gene. This chain connects TRBV7-3 to TRBJ1-6; D gene unclear. The CDR3 is 13 residues long. The germline V gene encodes CDR1 SGHTA and CDR2 FQGTGA. The ends were cut back, 3 bases at V and 9 bases at J, with 9 bases in the middle. The CDR3 sequence is CASSFGVRSPLHF. CDR3 bases read: TGTGCCAGCAGCTTCGGGGTACGTTCACCC.